The rows below give T cell receptor beta chains drawn from one sample of a study of blood T cell repertoires in COVID-19. Measured with immunoSEQ multiplex PCR; TCRdb has only the in-frame clones, and not every one. The table has about 100,000 clones, less than 90% seen once. Specimen: peripheral blood. The receptors derive from a man in his 60s with acute or convalescent COVID-19. CDR3s include the opening cysteine and the closing phenylalanine or tryptophan. D genes are given only for firm matches. Expanded clones get a size class; other rows say once, few or many, or leave the size out.

TRBJ2-3	TRBV7-2	-	-	CASSSLSLDTQYF	TGTGCCAGCAGCTCCCTGAGTCTGGATACGCAGTATTTT
TRBJ1-1	TRBV6-5	-	-	CAGQTNTEAFF	TGTGCCGGACAGACGAACACTGAAGCTTTCTTT
TRBJ2-6	TRBV5-4	-	TRBD1	CASSSWDSEISGANVLTF	TGTGCCAGCAGCTCGTGGGACAGCGAAATCTCTGGGGCCAACGTCCTGACTTTC
TRBJ1-3	TRBV10-2	-	TRBD1	CASQQGSSGNTIYF	TGCGCCAGCCAACAGGGGAGCTCTGGAAACACCATATATTTT
TRBJ1-2	TRBV2	-	-	CASSTSLVGYTF	TGTGCCAGCAGCACTTCCCTGGTTGGCTACACCTTC
TRBJ1-1	TRBV18	once	TRBD1	CASSPGTGGEAFF	TGTGCCAGCTCACCCGGGACAGGGGGAGAAGCTTTCTTT
TRBJ1-2	TRBV7-2	-	-	CASSLGLQGLYGYTF	TGTGCCAGCAGCTTAGGCTTACAGGGCCTCTATGGCTACACCTTC
TRBJ1-6	TRBV5-8	-	TRBD1	CASSRTGAHSPLHF	TGTGCCAGCAGCCGTACAGGGGCCCATTCACCCCTCCACTTT
TRBJ1-2	TRBV5-6	-	TRBD1	CASSRTGQGPNYGYTF	TGTGCCAGCAGCCGGACCGGACAGGGGCCTAACTATGGCTACACCTTC
TRBJ1-1	TRBV6-2/TRBV6-3	-	-	CASSTTQTGKAFF	TGTGCCAGCAGCACCACTCAGACAGGTAAAGCTTTCTTT
TRBJ1-2	TRBV6-4	once	-	CASSDSWGRGGYTF	TGTGCCAGCAGTGACTCTTGGGGGCGAGGTGGCTACACCTTC
TRBJ1-5	TRBV3-1/TRBV3-2	-	-	CASSQDSVKGLPPQHF	TGTGCCAGCAGCCAAGATTCGGTTAAGGGGCTACCGCCCCAGCATTTT
TRBJ1-1	TRBV7-9	-	-	CASSMGTVSEAFF	TGTGCCAGCAGTATGGGGACTGTCTCTGAAGCTTTCTTT
TRBJ2-3	TRBV27	-	-	CASSSNYPRGGSDTQYF	TGTGCCAGCAGTTCGAACTACCCGAGAGGTGGGTCAGATACGCAGTATTTT
TRBJ1-2	TRBV7-8	-	-	CASSLGQYYGYTF	TGTGCCAGCAGCTTAGGACAGTACTATGGCTACACCTTC
TRBJ1-1	TRBV11-3	few	TRBD1	CASSQRPGGLAFF	TGTGCCAGCAGCCAAAGACCAGGGGGCCTGGCTTTCTTT
TRBJ1-2	TRBV6-1	-	TRBD1	CASSEFYRGDYGYTF	TGTGCCAGCAGTGAATTCTACAGGGGCGACTATGGCTACACCTTC
TRBJ1-1	TRBV21-1	-	-	CASSKGDRGEAFF	TGTGCCAGCAGCAAAGGAGACAGGGGTGAAGCTTTCTTT
TRBJ2-1	TRBV4-3	-	TRBD1	CASSHPTGGSFF	TGCGCCAGCAGCCACCCGACAGGGGGCTCGTTCTTC
TRBJ2-5	TRBV7-2	-	-	CASSLVVRDQETQYF	TGTGCCAGCAGCTTAGTAGTCAGGGATCAAGAGACCCAGTACTTC
TRBJ2-1	TRBV12-3/TRBV12-4	-	-	CASSLASNNEQFF	TGTGCCAGCAGTTTGGCTAGCAACAATGAGCAGTTCTTC
TRBJ2-5	TRBV29-1	-	TRBD2	CSVAGSIQETQYF	TGCAGCGTAGCGGGGTCTATTCAAGAGACCCAGTACTTC
TRBJ1-3	TRBV5-1	-	TRBD1	CASSQGQGGGNTIYF	TGCGCCAGCAGCCAAGGACAGGGGGGCGGAAACACCATATATTTT
TRBJ1-5	TRBV7-8	-	-	CASSLGGVSNQPQHF	TGTGCCAGCAGCTTAGGGGGAGTTAGCAATCAGCCCCAGCATTTT
TRBJ2-1	TRBV19	-	-	CASSTPTLMNYEQFF	TGTGCCAGTAGTACCCCTACCTTGATGAACTATGAGCAGTTCTTC
TRBJ2-7	TRBV27	-	-	CASSLLIPTGPGAYEQYF	TGTGCCAGCAGTTTATTGATCCCTACGGGCCCAGGGGCCTACGAGCAGTACTTC
TRBJ2-5	TRBV24-1	-	TRBD1	CATSDITGTGKETQYF	TGTGCCACCAGTGATATAACCGGGACAGGGAAAGAGACCCAGTACTTC
TRBJ1-1	TRBV29-1	-	-	CSVGFGVFGAEAFF	TGCAGCGTTGGATTCGGGGTATTCGGAGCTGAAGCTTTCTTT
TRBJ1-4	TRBV5-1	-	TRBD1	CASSPSGTGANEKLFF	TGCGCCAGCAGCCCGTCCGGGACAGGGGCTAATGAAAAACTGTTTTTT
TRBJ1-4	TRBV6-5	-	-	CASSYGGAGEEKLFF	TGTGCCAGCAGTTACGGGGGGGCAGGTGAGGAAAAACTGTTTTTT
TRBJ1-2	TRBV28	-	-	CASATVPAGVDGYTF	TGTGCCAGCGCCACAGTCCCCGCGGGGGTGGATGGCTACACCTTC
TRBJ2-5	TRBV19	-	TRBD1	CASSLPGQGRETQYF	TGTGCCAGTAGTTTGCCGGGACAGGGGCGAGAGACCCAGTACTTC
TRBJ2-1	TRBV27	-	TRBD2	CASSLLAGRSYNEQFF	TGTGCCAGCAGCTTGCTAGCGGGAAGGTCCTACAATGAGCAGTTCTTC
TRBJ2-5	TRBV10-3	-	-	CAISAPGVGETQYF	TGTGCCATCAGTGCGCCGGGGGTTGGAGAGACCCAGTACTTC
TRBJ1-2	TRBV9	-	TRBD1	CASSGDRGGYGYTF	TGTGCCAGCAGCGGAGACAGGGGCGGCTATGGCTACACCTTC
TRBJ1-2	TRBV7-8	-	-	CASSLVVGYGYTF	TGTGCCAGCAGCTTAGTGGTCGGCTATGGCTACACCTTC
TRBJ1-6	TRBV30	-	TRBD1	CASATGGSSPLHF	TGTGCCTCCGCGACAGGGGGCAGCTCACCCCTCCACTTT
TRBJ1-2	TRBV30	-	-	CAWSWARVGSNYGYTF	TGTGCCTGGAGTTGGGCCAGGGTGGGATCTAACTATGGCTACACCTTC
TRBJ1-6	TRBV19	-	-	CASSIVTGSSPLHF	TGTGCCAGTAGTATAGTTACAGGGAGTTCACCCCTCCACTTT
TRBJ1-3	TRBV4-1	-	-	CASSQRSGNTIYF	TGCGCCAGCAGCCAGCGGTCTGGAAACACCATATATTTT
TRBJ2-1	TRBV7-3	-	TRBD2	CASSLGTSGNNEQFF	TGTGCCAGCAGCTTAGGGACTAGCGGGAACAATGAGCAGTTCTTC
TRBJ1-1	TRBV27	once	-	CASSRGGNLNTEAFF	TGTGCCAGCAGCCGAGGCGGGAATCTGAACACTGAAGCTTTCTTT
TRBJ2-2	TRBV6-5	-	-	CASSYSATLSTGELFF	TGTGCCAGCAGTTACTCAGCCACCTTGAGCACCGGGGAGCTGTTTTTT
TRBJ2-4	TRBV2	-	TRBD1	CASSFRDRRVLAGNIQYF	TGTGCCAGCAGTTTCCGGGACAGGAGGGTATTGGCGGGAAACATTCAGTACTTC
TRBJ2-2	TRBV9	-	TRBD1	CASSVEVTGGTGELFF	TGTGCCAGCAGCGTAGAGGTGACAGGGGGAACCGGGGAGCTGTTTTTT
TRBJ1-2	TRBV7-8	-	-	CASSLARQFYGYTF	TGTGCCAGCAGCTTAGCGCGGCAGTTTTATGGCTACACCTTC
TRBJ2-2	TRBV9	-	-	CASSPTPRGRSNTGELFF	TGTGCCAGCAGCCCCACCCCCAGGGGCAGATCGAACACCGGGGAGCTGTTTTTT
TRBJ1-1	TRBV6-5	-	-	CASARDPDGTEAFF	TGTGCCAGCGCGCGGGACCCGGATGGGACTGAAGCTTTCTTT